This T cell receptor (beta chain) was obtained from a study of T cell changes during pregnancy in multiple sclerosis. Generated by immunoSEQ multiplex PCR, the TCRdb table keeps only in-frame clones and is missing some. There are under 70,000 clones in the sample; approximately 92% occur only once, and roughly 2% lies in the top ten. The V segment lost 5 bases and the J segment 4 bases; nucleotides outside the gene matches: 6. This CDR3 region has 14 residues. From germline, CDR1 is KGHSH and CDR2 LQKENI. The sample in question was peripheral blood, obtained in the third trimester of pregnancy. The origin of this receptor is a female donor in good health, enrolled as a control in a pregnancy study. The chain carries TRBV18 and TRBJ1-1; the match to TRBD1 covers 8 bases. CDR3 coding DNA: TGTGCCAGCTCAGACCTTGACAGGGGCACTGAAGCTTTCTTT. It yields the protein CASSDLDRGTEAFF.